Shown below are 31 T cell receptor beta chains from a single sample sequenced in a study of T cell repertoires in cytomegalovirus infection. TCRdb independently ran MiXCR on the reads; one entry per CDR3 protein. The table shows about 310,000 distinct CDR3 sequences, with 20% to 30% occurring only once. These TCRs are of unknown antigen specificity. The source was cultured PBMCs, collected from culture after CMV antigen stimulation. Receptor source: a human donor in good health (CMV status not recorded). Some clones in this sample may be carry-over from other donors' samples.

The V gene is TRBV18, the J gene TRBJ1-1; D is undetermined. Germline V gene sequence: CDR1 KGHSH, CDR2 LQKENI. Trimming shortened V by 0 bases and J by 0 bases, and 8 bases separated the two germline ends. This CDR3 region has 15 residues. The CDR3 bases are TGTGCCAGCTCACCACCTGGGCAGATGAACACTGAAGCTTTCTTT. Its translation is CASSPPGQMNTEAFF.

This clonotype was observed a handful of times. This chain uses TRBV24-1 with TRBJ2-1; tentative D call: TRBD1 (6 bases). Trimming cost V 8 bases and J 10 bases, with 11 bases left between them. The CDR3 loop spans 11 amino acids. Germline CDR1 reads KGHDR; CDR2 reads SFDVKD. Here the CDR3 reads CATNRAGEQFF. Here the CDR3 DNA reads TGTGCCACCAACAGGGCCGGGGAGCAGTTCTTC.

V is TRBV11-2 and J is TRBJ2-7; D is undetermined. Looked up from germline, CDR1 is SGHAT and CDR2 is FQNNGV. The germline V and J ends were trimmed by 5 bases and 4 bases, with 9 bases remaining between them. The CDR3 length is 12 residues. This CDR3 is CASSQDRYEQYV. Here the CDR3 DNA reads TGTGCCAGCAGCCAGGACCGTTACGAGCAGTACGTC.

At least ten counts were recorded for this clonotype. CDR3 bases: TGTGCCAGCAGTTACGGGAGGGGATCCGGGGAGCTGTTTTTT. Amino acids: CASSYGRGSGELFF. The chain uses TRBV12-3 or TRBV12-4 and TRBJ2-2, with 8 bases that match TRBD2. Trimming took 4 bases from V and 6 from J; bases not matched to a gene: 4. CDR3 length: 14 residues.

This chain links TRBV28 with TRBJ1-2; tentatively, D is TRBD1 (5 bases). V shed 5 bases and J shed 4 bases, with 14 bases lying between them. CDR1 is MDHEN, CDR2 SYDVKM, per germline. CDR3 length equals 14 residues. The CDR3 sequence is CASSASGAFYGYTF. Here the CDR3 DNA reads TGTGCCAGCAGTGCCTCCGGGGCATTCTATGGCTACACCTTC.

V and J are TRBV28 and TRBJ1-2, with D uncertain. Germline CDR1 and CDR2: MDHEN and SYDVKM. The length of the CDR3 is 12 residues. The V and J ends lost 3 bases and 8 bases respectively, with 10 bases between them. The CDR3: CASSFTRGGYTF. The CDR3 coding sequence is TGTGCCAGCAGTTTCACTCGCGGAGGCTACACCTTC.

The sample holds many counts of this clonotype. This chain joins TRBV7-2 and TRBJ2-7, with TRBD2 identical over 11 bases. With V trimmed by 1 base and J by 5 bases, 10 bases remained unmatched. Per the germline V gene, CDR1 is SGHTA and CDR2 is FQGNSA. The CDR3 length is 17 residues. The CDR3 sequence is CASSLVRLAGGPDEQYF. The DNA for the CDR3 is TGTGCCAGCAGCTTAGTGCGGCTAGCGGGAGGCCCGGACGAGCAGTACTTC.

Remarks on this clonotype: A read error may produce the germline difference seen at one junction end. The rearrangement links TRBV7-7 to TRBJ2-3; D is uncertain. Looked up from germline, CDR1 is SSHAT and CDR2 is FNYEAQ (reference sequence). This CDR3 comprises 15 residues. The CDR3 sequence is CASSLSLGESDTQYF. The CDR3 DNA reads TGTGCTAGCAGCTTGTCCCTCGGCGAGTCAGATACGCAGTATTTT. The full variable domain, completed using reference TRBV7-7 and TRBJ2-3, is GAGVSQSPRYKVTKRGQDVTLRCDPISSHATLYWYQQALGQGPEFLTYFNYEAQPDKSGLPSDRFSAERPEGSISTLTIQRTEQRDSAMYRCASSLSLGESDTQYFGPGTRLTVL.

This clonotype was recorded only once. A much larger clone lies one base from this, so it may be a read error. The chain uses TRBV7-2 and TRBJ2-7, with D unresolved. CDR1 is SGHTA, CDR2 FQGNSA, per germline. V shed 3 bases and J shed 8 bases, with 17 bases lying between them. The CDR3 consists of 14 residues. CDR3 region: CASSFFSSWYKQYF. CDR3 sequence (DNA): TGTGCCAGCAGCTTCTTTTCTAGTTGGTACAAGCAGTACTTC.

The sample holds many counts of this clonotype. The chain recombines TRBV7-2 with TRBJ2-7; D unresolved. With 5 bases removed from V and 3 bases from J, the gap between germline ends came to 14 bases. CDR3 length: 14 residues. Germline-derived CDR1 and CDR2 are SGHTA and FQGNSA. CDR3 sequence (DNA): TGTGCCAGCAGCCTGGCCGCGGCGATCTACGAGCAGTACTTC. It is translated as CASSLAAAIYEQYF.

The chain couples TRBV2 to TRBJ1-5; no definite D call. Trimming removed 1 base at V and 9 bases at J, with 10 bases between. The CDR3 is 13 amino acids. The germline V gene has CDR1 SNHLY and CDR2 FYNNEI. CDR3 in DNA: TGTGCCAGCAGTGAAGGAGTGGAATCGCCCCAGCATTTT. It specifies CASSEGVESPQHF.

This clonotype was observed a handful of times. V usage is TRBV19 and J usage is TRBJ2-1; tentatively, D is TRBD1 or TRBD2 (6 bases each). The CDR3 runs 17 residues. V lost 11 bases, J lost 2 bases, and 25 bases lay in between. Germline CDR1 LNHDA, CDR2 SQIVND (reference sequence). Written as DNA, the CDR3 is TGTGCCTCTGTGGGGGGCGCGAGGACTACCGCCTACAATGAGCAGTTCTTC. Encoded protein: CASVGGARTTAYNEQFF.

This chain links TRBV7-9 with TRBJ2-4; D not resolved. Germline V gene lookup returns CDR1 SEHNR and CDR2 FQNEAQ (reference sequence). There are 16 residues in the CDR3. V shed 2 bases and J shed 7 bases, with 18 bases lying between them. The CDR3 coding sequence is TGTGCCAGCAGCTTATTCATGGCAGGTCAGGTGAACATTCAGTACTTC. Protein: CASSLFMAGQVNIQYF.

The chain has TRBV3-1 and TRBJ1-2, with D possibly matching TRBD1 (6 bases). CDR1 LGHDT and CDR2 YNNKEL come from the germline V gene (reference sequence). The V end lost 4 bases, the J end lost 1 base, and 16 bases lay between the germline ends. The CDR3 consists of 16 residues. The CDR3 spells CASSPQGSRDNYGYTF. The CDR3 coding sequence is TGTGCCAGCAGCCCCCAGGGGAGCAGGGATAACTATGGCTACACCTTC.

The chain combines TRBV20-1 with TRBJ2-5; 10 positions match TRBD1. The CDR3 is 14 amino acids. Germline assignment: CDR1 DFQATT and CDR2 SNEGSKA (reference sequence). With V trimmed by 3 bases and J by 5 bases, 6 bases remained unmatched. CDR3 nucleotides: TGCAGTGCTAGGGGAGACAGGGGGCTGGAGACCCAGTACTTC. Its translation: CSARGDRGLETQYF.

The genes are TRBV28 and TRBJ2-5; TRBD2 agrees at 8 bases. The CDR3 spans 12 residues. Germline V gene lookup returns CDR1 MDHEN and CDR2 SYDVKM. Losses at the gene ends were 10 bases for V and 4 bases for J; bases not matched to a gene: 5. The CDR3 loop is CAISGGRETQYF. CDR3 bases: TGTGCCATCTCGGGAGGGCGAGAGACCCAGTACTTC. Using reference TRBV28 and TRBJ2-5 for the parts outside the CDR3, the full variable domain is DVKVTQSSRYLVKRTGEKVFLECVQDMDHENMFWYRQDPGLGLRLIYFSYDVKMKEKGDIPEGYSVSREKKERFSLILESASTNQTSMYLCAISGGRETQYFGPGTRLLVL.

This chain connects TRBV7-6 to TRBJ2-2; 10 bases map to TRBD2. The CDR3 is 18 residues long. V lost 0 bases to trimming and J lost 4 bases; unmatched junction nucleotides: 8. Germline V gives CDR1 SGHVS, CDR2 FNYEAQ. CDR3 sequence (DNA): TGTGCCAGCAGCTTAGCCCGATCGAGCGGGAGGGCCACCGGGGAGCTGTTTTTT. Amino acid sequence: CASSLARSSGRATGELFF.

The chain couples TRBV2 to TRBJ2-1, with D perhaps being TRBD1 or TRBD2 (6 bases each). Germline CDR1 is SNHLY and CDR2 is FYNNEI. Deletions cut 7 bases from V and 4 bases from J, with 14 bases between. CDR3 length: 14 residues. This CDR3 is CASTRRGVYNEQFF. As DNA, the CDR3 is TGTGCCAGCACCCGGAGGGGGGTTTACAATGAGCAGTTCTTC.

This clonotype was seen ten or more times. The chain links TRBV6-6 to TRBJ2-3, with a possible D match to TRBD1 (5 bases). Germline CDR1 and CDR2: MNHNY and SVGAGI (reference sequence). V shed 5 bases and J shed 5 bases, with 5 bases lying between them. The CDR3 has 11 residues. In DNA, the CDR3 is TGTGCCAGCAGTCAGGGAGATACGCAGTATTTT. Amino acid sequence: CASSQGDTQYF.

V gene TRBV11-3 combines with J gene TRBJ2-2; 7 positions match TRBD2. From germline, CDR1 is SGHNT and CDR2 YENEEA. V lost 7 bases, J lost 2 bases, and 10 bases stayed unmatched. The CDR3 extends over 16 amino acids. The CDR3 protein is CASTEAAGVNTGELFF. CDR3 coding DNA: TGTGCCAGCACCGAGGCGGCGGGAGTCAACACCGGGGAGCTGTTTTTT.

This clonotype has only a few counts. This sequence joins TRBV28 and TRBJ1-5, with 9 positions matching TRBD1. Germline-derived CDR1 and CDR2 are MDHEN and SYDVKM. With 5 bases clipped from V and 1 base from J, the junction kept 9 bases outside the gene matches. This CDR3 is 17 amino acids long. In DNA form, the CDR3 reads TGTGCCAGCAGTCCAAGACAGGGGGGAACGAGCAATCAGCCCCAGCATTTT. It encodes CASSPRQGGTSNQPQHF. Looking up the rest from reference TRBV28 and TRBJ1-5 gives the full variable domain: DVKVTQSSRYLVKRTGEKVFLECVQDMDHENMFWYRQDPGLGLRLIYFSYDVKMKEKGDIPEGYSVSREKKERFSLILESASTNQTSMYLCASSPRQGGTSNQPQHFGDGTRLSIL.

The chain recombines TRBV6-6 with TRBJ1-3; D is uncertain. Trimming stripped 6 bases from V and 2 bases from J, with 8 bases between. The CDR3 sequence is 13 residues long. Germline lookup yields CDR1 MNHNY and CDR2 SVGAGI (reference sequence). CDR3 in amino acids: CASRPIPGNTIYF. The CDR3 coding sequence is TGTGCCAGCAGGCCTATCCCTGGAAACACCATATATTTT.

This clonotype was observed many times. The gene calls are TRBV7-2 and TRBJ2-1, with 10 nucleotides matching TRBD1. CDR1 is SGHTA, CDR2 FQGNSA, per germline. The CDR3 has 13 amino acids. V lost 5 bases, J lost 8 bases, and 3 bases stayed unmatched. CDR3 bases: TGTGCCAGCAGCAGACAGGGGGCCTATGAGCAGTTCTTC. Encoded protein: CASSRQGAYEQFF.

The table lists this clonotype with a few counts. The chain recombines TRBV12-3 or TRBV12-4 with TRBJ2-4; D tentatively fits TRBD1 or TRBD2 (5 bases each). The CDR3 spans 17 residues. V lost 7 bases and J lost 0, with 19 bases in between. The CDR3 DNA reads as TGTGCCAGCAAAACGGGACCGATGATACTAGCCAAAAACATTCAGTACTTC. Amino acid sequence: CASKTGPMILAKNIQYF.

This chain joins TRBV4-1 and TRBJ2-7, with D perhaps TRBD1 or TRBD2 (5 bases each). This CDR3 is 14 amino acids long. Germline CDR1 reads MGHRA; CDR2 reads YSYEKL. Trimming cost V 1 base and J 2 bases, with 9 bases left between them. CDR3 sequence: CASSQAQGPYEQYV. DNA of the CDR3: TGCGCCAGCAGCCAAGCTCAGGGACCCTACGAGCAGTACGTC.

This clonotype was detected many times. The CDR3 spells CASSPGGDGYTF. For the CDR3, the DNA is TGTGCCAGCTCACCAGGCGGGGACGGCTACACCTTC. The rearrangement joins TRBV18 to TRBJ1-2, with D possibly matching TRBD1 (5 bases). From germline, CDR1 is KGHSH and CDR2 LQKENI. The CDR3 spans 12 residues. Deletions cut 2 bases from V and 8 bases from J, with 9 bases between. The full variable domain, rest sourced from reference TRBV18 and TRBJ1-2, is NAGVMQNPRHLVRRRGQEARLRCSPMKGHSHVYWYRQLPEEGLKFMVYLQKENIIDESGMPKERFSAEFPKEGPSILRIQQVVRGDSAAYFCASSPGGDGYTFGSGTRLTVV.

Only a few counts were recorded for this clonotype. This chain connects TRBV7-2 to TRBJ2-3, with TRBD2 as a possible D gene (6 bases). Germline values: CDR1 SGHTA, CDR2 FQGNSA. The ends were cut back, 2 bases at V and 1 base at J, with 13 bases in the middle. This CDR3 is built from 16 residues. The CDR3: CASSLRRGLGTDTQYF. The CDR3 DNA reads TGTGCCAGCAGCTTACGGCGGGGCCTCGGCACAGATACGCAGTATTTT.

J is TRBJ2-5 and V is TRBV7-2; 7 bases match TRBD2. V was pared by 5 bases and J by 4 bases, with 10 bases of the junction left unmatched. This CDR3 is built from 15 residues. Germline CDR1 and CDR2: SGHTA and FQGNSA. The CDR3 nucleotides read TGTGCCAGCAGCGGCCTAGGCGGGAGTTCAGAGACCCAGTACTTC. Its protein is CASSGLGGSSETQYF.

The DNA for the CDR3 is TGCGCCAGCAGCCAAGATAGCGGGAACACTGAAGCTTTCTTT. This translates into CASSQDSGNTEAFF. This chain uses TRBV4-3 with TRBJ1-1, with D uncertain. V was shortened by 0 bases and J by 1 base, with 6 bases between the two germline ends. The germline V gene has CDR1 LGHNA and CDR2 YSLEER. The CDR3 sequence is 14 residues long.

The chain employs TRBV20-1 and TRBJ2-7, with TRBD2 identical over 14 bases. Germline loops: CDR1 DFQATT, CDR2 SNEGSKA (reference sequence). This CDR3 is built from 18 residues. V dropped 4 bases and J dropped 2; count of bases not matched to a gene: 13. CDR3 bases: TGCAGTGCTAACCCCGGGACTAGCGGGAGTTGGGAGGCCTACGAGCAGTACTTC. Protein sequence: CSANPGTSGSWEAYEQYF.

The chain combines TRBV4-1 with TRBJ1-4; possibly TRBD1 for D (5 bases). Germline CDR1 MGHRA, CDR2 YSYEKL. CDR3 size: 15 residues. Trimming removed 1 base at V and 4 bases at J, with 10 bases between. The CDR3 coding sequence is TGCGCCAGCAGCCAAGTGGGGGGTCTTAATGAAAAACTGTTTTTT. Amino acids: CASSQVGGLNEKLFF.